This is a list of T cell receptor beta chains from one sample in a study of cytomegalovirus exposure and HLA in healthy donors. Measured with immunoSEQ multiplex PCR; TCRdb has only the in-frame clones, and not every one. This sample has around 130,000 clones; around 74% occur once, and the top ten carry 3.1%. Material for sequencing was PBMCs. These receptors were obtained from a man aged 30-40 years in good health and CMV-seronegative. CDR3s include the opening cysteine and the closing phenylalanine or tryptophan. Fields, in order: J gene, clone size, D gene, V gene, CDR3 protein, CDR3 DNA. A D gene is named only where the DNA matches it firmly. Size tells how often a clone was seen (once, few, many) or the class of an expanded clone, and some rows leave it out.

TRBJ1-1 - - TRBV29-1 CSVRVNTEAFF TGCAGCGTGAGGGTCAACACTGAAGCTTTCTTT
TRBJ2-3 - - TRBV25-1 CATKEAGWEDTQYF TGTGCCACCAAGGAGGCGGGGTGGGAAGATACGCAGTATTTT
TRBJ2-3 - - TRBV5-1 CASRWGERTDTQYF TGCGCCAGCAGATGGGGGGAACGCACAGATACGCAGTATTTT
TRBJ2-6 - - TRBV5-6 CASSFLGTGANVLTF TGTGCCAGCAGCTTTTTGGGGACAGGGGCCAACGTCCTGACTTTC
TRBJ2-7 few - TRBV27 CASSFQGLTGYEQYF TGTGCCAGCAGTTTCCAGGGACTTACGGGCTACGAGCAGTACTTC
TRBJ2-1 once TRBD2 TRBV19 CASSFSSGRGVEQFF TGTGCCAGTAGTTTCTCTAGCGGGAGAGGGGTGGAGCAGTTCTTC
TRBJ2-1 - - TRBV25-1 CASSDNSYEQFF TGTGCCAGCAGTGATAACAGTTACGAGCAGTTCTTC
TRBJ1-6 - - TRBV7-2 CASSPSRDSPLHF TGTGCCAGCAGCCCCTCACGGGATTCACCCCTCCACTTT
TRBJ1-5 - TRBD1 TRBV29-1 CSVEPDRGHHVSNQPQHF TGCAGCGTTGAACCCGACAGGGGTCATCACGTTAGCAATCAGCCCCAGCATTTT
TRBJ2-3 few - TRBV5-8 CASSLTGQDTQYF TGTGCCAGCAGCTTGACAGGGCAAGATACGCAGTATTTT
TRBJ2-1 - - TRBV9 CASSVVSSAPYNEQFF TGTGCCAGCAGCGTAGTCAGTAGCGCTCCCTACAATGAGCAGTTCTTC
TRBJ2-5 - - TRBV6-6 CASRQAMHREETQYF TGTGCCAGCAGACAAGCTATGCACAGGGAAGAGACCCAGTACTTC
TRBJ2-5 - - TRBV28 CASRESETQYF TGTGCCAGCCGGGAGTCGGAGACCCAGTACTTC
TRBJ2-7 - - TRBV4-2 CASSQDSSRPYEQYF TGTGCCAGCAGCCAAGACTCTAGCCGCCCATACGAGCAGTACTTC
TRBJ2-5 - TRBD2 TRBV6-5 CASCSRAGGIETQYF TGTGCCAGCTGCAGCAGAGCGGGAGGTATAGAGACCCAGTACTTC
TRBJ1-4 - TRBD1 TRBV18 CASSPGQGGEKLFF TGTGCCAGCTCGCCGGGACAGGGAGGCGAAAAACTGTTTTTT
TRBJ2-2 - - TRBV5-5 CASSLGAGLVGTGELFF TGTGCCAGCAGTTTGGGAGCGGGCCTCGTCGGCACCGGGGAGCTGTTTTTT
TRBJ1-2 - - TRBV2 CASSGGAITSNYGYTF TGTGCCAGCAGTGGTGGGGCCATTACTTCCAACTATGGCTACACCTTC
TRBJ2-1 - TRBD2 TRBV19 CASSFTGLAYNEQFF TGTGCCAGTAGTTTTACGGGACTAGCTTACAATGAGCAGTTCTTC
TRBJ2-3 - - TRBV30 CASRGRGTDTQYF TGTGCCTCGCGGGGCCGAGGCACAGATACGCAGTATTTT
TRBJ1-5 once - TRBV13 CASSLRGNSNQPQHF TGTGCCAGCAGCTTAAGGGGCAATAGCAATCAGCCCCAGCATTTT
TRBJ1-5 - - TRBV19 CASSIENSLSPQHF TGTGCCAGTAGTATAGAGAACAGCCTTTCGCCCCAGCATTTT
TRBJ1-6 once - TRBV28 CASRVRGRSYNSPLHF TGTGCCAGCAGGGTCCGGGGGAGATCCTATAATTCACCCCTCCACTTT
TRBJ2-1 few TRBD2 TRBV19 CASTPPGRHGGEQFF TGTGCCAGTACTCCCCCGGGGCGGCACGGGGGGGAGCAGTTCTTC
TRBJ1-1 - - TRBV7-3 CASSPRGNMNTEAFF TGTGCCAGCAGCCCCCGGGGGAACATGAACACTGAAGCTTTCTTT
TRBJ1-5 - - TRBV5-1 CASSPGGMAINQPQHF TGCGCCAGCAGCCCGGGGGGCATGGCGATCAATCAGCCCCAGCATTTT
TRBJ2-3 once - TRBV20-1 CSARRDIFEYF TGCAGTGCTAGGAGGGACATTTTTGAGTATTTT
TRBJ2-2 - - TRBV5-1 CASSLLIRDTNTGELFF TGCGCCAGCAGCTTGCTTATCCGGGACACCAACACCGGGGAGCTGTTTTTT
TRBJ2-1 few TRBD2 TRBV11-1 CASSPSPSGGHNEQFF TGTGCCAGCAGCCCATCCCCTAGCGGGGGCCACAATGAGCAGTTCTTC
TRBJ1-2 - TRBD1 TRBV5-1 CASSWTGEGYGYTF TGCGCCAGCAGCTGGACAGGGGAGGGGTATGGCTACACCTTC
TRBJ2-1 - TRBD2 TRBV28 CASRYPGLAGNEQFF TGTGCCAGCAGGTATCCGGGACTAGCGGGCAATGAGCAGTTCTTC
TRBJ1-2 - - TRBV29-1 CSVEEVRREGVNVDGYTF TGCAGCGTTGAAGAGGTTCGCAGGGAAGGCGTTAATGTGGATGGCTACACCTTC
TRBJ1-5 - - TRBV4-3 CASSQEGRQPQHF TGCGCCAGCAGCCAAGAGGGGCGTCAGCCCCAGCATTTT
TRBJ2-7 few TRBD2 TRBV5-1 CASRHGILGRYEQYF TGCGCCAGCAGACACGGGATCCTCGGGAGGTACGAGCAGTACTTC
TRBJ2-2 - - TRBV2 CASSQQGLYSGELFF TGTGCCAGCAGTCAACAGGGTCTGTACTCCGGGGAGCTGTTTTTT